These 9 T cell receptor beta chains were all obtained from the same sample, sequenced in a study of T-cell reconstitution after alpha-beta-depleted transplantation in children (dated by TCRdb to about 2016). In the paper's terms, the treatment or condition label means: allogeneic hematopoietic cell transplantation with graft depleted of TCRalphabeta T cells and CD19 B cells. The library came from PCR. Sequencing was performed on an Illumina HiSeq 2500. Molecular barcoding was employed in the preparation of TCR libraries, with unique molecular identifiers being used to normalize TCRbeta repertoire quantification. Starting from the raw public reads, TCRdb applied fastp trimming at Q25, assembled clones with MiXCR and retained in-frame beta chains. Merged by CDR3 protein, the rows form single entries marked with the most common genes and DNA. The sample includes just over 950,000 distinct CDR3 sequences, with 25% to 35% observed a single time. In total, the top ten clones hold roughly 28% of the sample.

This sample comprised PBMCs, mostly from graft donor cells, obtained 360 days after TCRalphabeta/CD19-depleted stem cell transplant. These receptors were taken from a boy under two years old who had a stem cell transplant for SCID, so the T cells may come from the graft donor.

The chain employs TRBV3-1 and TRBJ2-1; 9 nucleotides match TRBD2. This CDR3 region has 19 residues. Germline V lookup: CDR1 LGHDT, CDR2 YNNKEL (reference sequence). V lost 6 bases to trimming and J lost 10 bases; unmatched junction nucleotides: 25. As DNA, the CDR3 is TGTGCCAGCAGTTTCAGCTTTCTTAACGTGCGGGGGGGCCCGGACGAGCAGTTCTTC. Its translation: CASSFSFLNVRGGPDEQFF.

This clonotype has just a few counts. The chain uses TRBV3-1 and TRBJ2-1; D is unclear. In germline, CDR1 is LGHDT, CDR2 YNNKEL (reference sequence). This CDR3 contains 16 residues. V lost 1 base to trimming and J lost 9 bases, with 19 bases between them. The CDR3, as DNA: TGTGCCAGCAGCCAAGTAGACTGGGGTAGGATGGCTGAGCAGTTCTTC. It is translated as CASSQVDWGRMAEQFF.

This clonotype was detected a few times. The chain is built from TRBV20-1 and TRBJ2-5; TRBD2 agrees at 12 bases. Germline CDR1 DFQATT, CDR2 SNEGSKA (reference sequence). This CDR3 region has 17 residues. Losses at the gene ends were 6 bases for V and 0 bases for J; bases not matched to a gene: 11. The CDR3 DNA is TGCAGTGCCAAAAGACTAGCGGGGGCCCAGTACCAAGAGACCCAGTACTTC. The encoded protein is CSAKRLAGAQYQETQYF.

In this sample, this clonotype turned up a few times. V usage is TRBV28 and J usage is TRBJ1-1, with TRBD1 matching over 12 bases. Germline V gene lookup returns CDR1 MDHEN and CDR2 SYDVKM. The CDR3 contains 16 residues. V was pared by 2 bases and J by 5 bases, with 6 bases of the junction left unmatched. The CDR3 region has the DNA TGTGCCAGCAGTTTAGGAGGGACAGGGGGCGGAACTGAAGCTTTCTTT. Protein sequence: CASSLGGTGGGTEAFF.

This clonotype was detected a few times. The CDR3 region is CASSPPRLGPYEQYF. The CDR3 DNA follows: TGTGCCAGCAGCCCCCCGAGACTTGGCCCCTACGAGCAGTACTTC. The chain couples TRBV28 to TRBJ2-7; D call uncertain. The germline V gene has CDR1 MDHEN and CDR2 SYDVKM. The V end was cut by 6 bases, the J end by 2 bases, with 17 bases between. This CDR3 has 15 amino acids.

This clonotype was counted between two and nine times. This sequence joins TRBV6-2 or TRBV6-3 and TRBJ2-5; D might be TRBD1 (6 bases). The CDR3 totals 15 residues. Trimming pared 6 bases from V and 2 bases from J, leaving 16 bases between. In germline, CDR1 is MNHEY, CDR2 SVGEGT. CDR3 sequence: CASSPEGEVQETQYF. Written as DNA, the CDR3 is TGTGCCAGCAGCCCCGAGGGGGAAGTTCAAGAGACCCAGTACTTC.

This clonotype has a handful of counts. CDR3 region: CASSFMGTANEKLFF. DNA of the CDR3: TGTGCCAGCAGTTTCATGGGGACAGCTAATGAAAAACTGTTTTTT. The chain uses TRBV27 and TRBJ1-4; 7 positions agree with TRBD1. The CDR3 has 15 amino acids. Germline-derived CDR1 and CDR2 are MNHEY and SMNVEV (reference sequence). J gave up 3 bases and V 3 bases, and 4 bases lay outside the gene matches.

Many counts were recorded for this clonotype. The chain recombines TRBV7-2 with TRBJ1-5; 8 bases are shared with TRBD1. Germline values: CDR1 SGHTA, CDR2 FQGNSA. The length of the CDR3 is 15 residues. The J segment lost 2 bases and the V segment lost 0 bases, leaving 0 bases of the junction unmatched. The CDR3 nucleotides read TGTGCCAGCAGCTTAGCGGGACAGGGCAATCAGCCCCAGCATTTT. Amino acids: CASSLAGQGNQPQHF.

CDR3 in amino acids: CASTGTGGLSVTEAFF. In DNA, the CDR3 is TGCGCCAGCACCGGGACAGGGGGCTTATCGGTCACTGAAGCTTTCTTT. This chain connects TRBV5-1 to TRBJ1-1; the match to TRBD1 covers 12 bases. The CDR3 loop spans 16 amino acids. Trimming at V came to 6 bases and at J to 4 bases, leaving 10 bases not matched to a gene. Germline V lookup: CDR1 SGHRS, CDR2 YFSETQ.